This T cell receptor (beta chain) was sequenced in a study of blood T cell repertoires in COVID-19 (TCRdb year 2020). General notes on the study: Samples covering the acute and convalescent phases of COVID-19 were provided by collaborators in the United States, Italy and Spain. Where HLA class I and class II types were available, the types were taken from metadata supplied by the sample provider, not from assay-based typing. The repertoires were released in a freely available public database intended as a resource for research on the immune response to SARS-CoV-2. The material from the prospective study consisted of cDNA or gDNA derived from T cells, B-cell-depleted T cells, or PBMCs. Deeply sampled blood TCRbeta repertoires from subjects exposed to, actively infected with, or recovered from COVID-19 were included in the dataset. A de-identified subject ID, COVID-19 status, age in years and sex were almost always included in the sample metadata. Samples came from the ongoing ImmuneRACE study (first 160 participants) plus 1,254 subjects from 6 global collaborators.

The study at large found these results: The amount of clinical and demographic metadata varied by source and participant and was provided uncurated.

On this clone: This clone's antigen is unknown. No much larger clone exists at a distance of one base, and base qualities are not known.

The immunoSEQ Assay, a bias-controlled multiplex PCR, was used to amplify TCRbeta CDR3 regions from genomic DNA. For the original study's pipeline: Nucleated cell counts per sample were estimated from amplification of reference gene primers within the assay. To quantify the absolute abundance of each unique TCRbeta CDR3 rearrangement, sequence reads were collapsed and filtered. For each sample, productive Simpson clonality was calculated as the square root of Simpson's diversity index over productive rearrangements. TCRdb stores this immuneACCESS table with in-frame sequences only. Part of the clones is absent; in the studies checked, under half of the shortfall reflects unresolved V genes, and no reason is known for the rest. V, J and clone size reflect that table, while D and trimming were determined from the DNA. The sample table contains about 68,000 clones; only one count was recorded for about 86% of them. 6.3% of the sample rests with the top ten.

At one collaborating source in Seattle, patients were enrolled during active infection and were followed longitudinally through the course of disease. Whole blood was collected in K2EDTA tubes by collaborating institutions according to the institutions' own protocols. For TCRbeta analysis, collaborators shipped samples in one of three forms: frozen whole blood, isolated PBMCs, or DNA extracted from either of those sample types. Sequencing was done on a sample of peripheral blood. The TCR sequence derives from a man aged 80 or over with COVID-19, enrolled during active disease.

This receptor has the CDR3 CASSRAGWDTEAFF. The DNA reads as follows: TGTGCCAGCTCACGTGCAGGGTGGGACACTGAAGCTTTCTTT. This chain is built from TRBV18 and TRBJ1-1; matching of 5 bases hints at TRBD1 as the D gene. As encoded in the germline V gene, CDR1 is KGHSH while CDR2 is LQKENI. From its cysteine to its phenylalanine, the CDR3 spans 14 amino acids. The kept DNA is CDR3 alone, 42 bases in frame from the first base. Deletion took 4 bases off V and 3 bases off J, with a span of 12 bases between the germline ends.